This TCR beta chain was sequenced for a study of breast tumors, draining lymph nodes, adjacent tissues. Broader study findings: Tumor repertoires ranked between lymph nodes and nontumor tissue in diversity, with V and J gene preferences. The data were judged consistent with most tumor T cells coming from lymph node and expanding in tumor. Tumor and nontumor repertoires were significantly more similar in luminal-like than in basal-like breast cancer. The lymph node origin of tumor T cells was framed as consistent with a hypothesis, not demonstrated.

The germline gives CDR1 SGHVS, CDR2 FQNEAQ. Trimming took off 5 bases at V and 2 bases at J, with 17 bases between the two ends. The CDR3 has 16 residues. Via MiXCR, TCRdb re-called the multiplex PCR reads, giving one row per CDR3 protein. The sample has over 100,000 distinct CDR3 sequences, about a fifth seen once. Samples came from axillary lymph nodes draining the breast cancer. The table lists this clonotype with many counts. Its cognate antigen is unknown. The specimen was axillary lymph node tissue. The origin of this receptor is a female donor with breast cancer. Some clones in this sample may be carry-over from other donors' samples. V usage is TRBV7-8 and J usage is TRBJ2-3; possibly TRBD1 or TRBD2 for D (5 bases each). The DNA of the CDR3 is TGTGCCAGCAGCCCAGGGCTGAGCGGTTACACAGATACGCAGTATTTT. This codes for CASSPGLSGYTDTQYF.